Given below is one T cell receptor (beta chain) in context. Per the germline V gene, CDR1 is MDHEN and CDR2 is SYDVKM. V shed 6 bases and J 6 bases; nucleotides not matched to a gene: 7. The CDR3 consists of 13 residues. Using immunoSEQ multiplex PCR, the repertoire was profiled, and TCRdb retains in-frame clones only, with some absent. The table lists about 70,000 clones, about nine tenths of them singletons. The data belong to a study of blood T cell repertoires in COVID-19. At the level of the study: Samples representing acute and convalescent COVID-19 were sourced from the United States, Italy and Spain. Sample material is recorded as cDNA or gDNA derived from T cells, B-cell-depleted T cells, or PBMCs.

This chain joins TRBV28 and TRBJ1-2; 7 positions match TRBD1. The sequencing sample was made of peripheral blood. The sequence was collected from a woman between 70 and 85 years old with acute or convalescent COVID-19. CDR3 nucleotide sequence: TGTGCCAGCAGAAATACAGGGGCCGATGGCTACACCTTC. Its protein product is CASRNTGADGYTF.